The clone carrying this T cell receptor (beta chain) was seen only a few times. Its antigen is currently unknown. This sample was taken from a study of cytomegalovirus exposure and HLA in healthy donors. General study findings and limits: Accounts indicate the classifier identified cytomegalovirus status with strong specificity and sensitivity. Presence/absence results assume similar sequencing depth per donor, which may not hold.

Use of 60 Vbeta and 13 Jbeta primers characterized the PCR. The data were produced by immunoSEQ multiplex PCR, yet TCRdb's version contains in-frame clones alone and is incomplete. The sample lists some 97,000 clones, around 83% occurring once. This CDR3 is 16 amino acids long. Germline CDR1 and CDR2: MNHEY and SVGAGI. Deletions cut 3 bases from V and 5 bases from J, with 17 bases between. The receptor was isolated from a woman under 30 in good health and CMV-seronegative. Sequencing was done on a sample of PBMCs. This chain joins TRBV6-5 and TRBJ2-1; no reliable D call. The CDR3 coding sequence is TGTGCCAGCAGTTATACTGGTGAAGCCGGTGACAATGAGCAGTTCTTC. This gives the protein CASSYTGEAGDNEQFF.